Sequencing of this T cell receptor beta chain was carried out in a study of blood T cell repertoires in COVID-19. The wider study: Nucleic acid was either cDNA or gDNA, and it came from T cells, B-cell-depleted T cells, or PBMCs.

Some clones are missing from TCRdb's copy, which holds only in-frame ones; the method was immunoSEQ multiplex PCR. The data show a few hundred thousand clones, approximately 92% seen once. This CDR3 contains 14 residues. CDR1 is LNHNV and CDR2 is YYDKDF in the germline V gene (reference sequence). V was shortened by 0 bases and J by 10 bases, with 15 bases between the two germline ends. V and J are TRBV15 and TRBJ1-2; TRBD1 might be the D (5 bases). This clonotype was obtained from a woman aged 40 to 55 who had recovered from COVID-19. Sequenced sample: peripheral blood. The CDR3 DNA follows: TGTGCCACCAGCAGAGATGATTGGGGGGATGCCTACACCTTC. Protein sequence: CATSRDDWGDAYTF.